This T cell receptor beta chain was sequenced during a study of cytomegalovirus exposure and HLA in healthy donors. Vbeta (60) and Jbeta (13) primers were used in the PCR. Repertoires were generated with immunoSEQ multiplex PCR, while TCRdb's copy carries only in-frame clones and drops some. The table lists about 200,000 clones, 82% of them singletons. V shed 2 bases and J shed 0 bases, with 10 bases lying between them. The CDR3 spans 15 residues. Looked up from germline, CDR1 is MNHEY and CDR2 is SVGAGI. The sequenced sample consisted of PBMCs. This sequence originates from a boy between 2 and 10 years old in good health and CMV-seronegative. The V and J genes are TRBV6-5 and TRBJ1-2; D is undetermined. CDR3 nucleotides: TGTGCCAGCAGTTACCGAGAGGGTCCTAACTATGGCTACACCTTC. As protein: CASSYREGPNYGYTF.